This T cell receptor (beta chain) was documented in a study of shared clonotypes between healthy human individuals. This clone was seen a few times. Germline CDR1 is MDHEN and CDR2 is SYDVKM. V lost 5 bases, J lost 11 bases, and 8 bases stayed unmatched. This CDR3 region has 12 residues. Original handling: Junction-only sequences without quality scores were provided by ImmunoSEQ, so filtering was different. TCRdb's table, derived via immunoSEQ multiplex PCR, lists solely in-frame clones and lacks some. V and J calls and clone size are copied from that table; D and trimming were computed from the DNA. In the table there are approximately 2,300,000 clones, 85% to 95% of which are singletons.

This chain links TRBV28 with TRBJ1-1; 7 nucleotides match TRBD1. The source of this sequence is a man in his late teens or twenties in good health. Some clones in this sample may be carry-over from other donors' samples. Sequencing was done on a sample of naive CD4+ T cells from PBMCs. Subset defined: CD45RA+ positively selected. Written as DNA, the CDR3 is TGTGCCAGCAGTCAACAGGGGCGCAATGCTTTCTTT. Its protein is CASSQQGRNAFF.